This T cell receptor beta chain came from a study of T cell responses to AZD1222 COVID-19 vaccine. Study as a whole: The analysis combined second doses at about 4 or about 12 weeks. Findings of the study overall: Donors, mostly white British, included more females; clonal diversity was possibly underestimated.

The CDR3 is 16 residues long. V was shortened by 8 bases and J by 5 bases, with 25 bases between the two germline ends. TCRdb's copy holds only in-frame clones and misses some; the assay was immunoSEQ multiplex PCR. There are about 120,000 clones in the sample; more than 85% occur only once, and roughly 8% lies in the top ten. As regards this clone: The target antigen is unknown.

The input for sequencing was peripheral blood, taken on day 0 of AZD1222 vaccination. The receptor's source is an adult in good health. The chain uses TRBV5-3 and TRBJ1-2, with D possibly matching TRBD1 (6 bases). TRBV5-3 is annotated as an ORF whose role is uncertain. This chain's CDR3 is CASLPPGTLSRYGYTF. The CDR3, as DNA: TGTGCCAGTCTGCCTCCCGGGACACTAAGTAGGTATGGCTACACCTTC.